This TCR beta chain stems from a study of T cells in Graves' hyperthyroidism and ophthalmopathy. RNA transcripts gave rise to amplified TCR beta CDR3 regions. HTBI primers drove first-round RT-PCR of the TCR CDR3. Using its own MiXCR run on the multiplex PCR reads, TCRdb lists one record per CDR3 protein. The sample holds some 760,000 distinct CDR3 sequences, around 15% seen once. The sample was blood. This clonotype was sampled from a young woman with Graves' hyperthyroidism.

The chain's CDR3 is CASSERAPVQETQYF. In nucleotides, the CDR3 is TGTGCCAGCAGTGAAAGGGCACCTGTCCAAGAGACCCAGTACTTC. V and J are TRBV6-1 and TRBJ2-5; D call uncertain. The germline gives CDR1 MNHNS, CDR2 SASEGT. This CDR3 has 15 residues. Deletions cut 2 bases from V and 1 base from J, with 11 bases between.